The present entry profiles one TCR beta chain with its context. Its antigen is not identified. CDR3 length equals 15 residues. CDR1 and CDR2 from the germline V gene are SGDLS and YYNGEE. Germline trimming cut 4 bases from V and 4 bases from J; bases unmatched to any gene: 8. The data derive from a study of cytomegalovirus exposure and HLA in healthy donors. PCR amplification relied on 60 Vbeta primers (plus 13 Jbeta primers). Produced via immunoSEQ multiplex PCR; TCRdb's table is partial and in-frame only. The sample has 200,000 or so clones; approximately 79% are singletons. Study-level points and caveats: A later analysis reportedly found that, within productive TCRs, an Asian-associated ancestry cluster had fewer N-insertions than the mean observed across the roughly 730 donors.

This rearrangement joins TRBV9 to TRBJ1-1; 9 bases are a match to TRBD1. This clonotype was sampled from a man aged 45 to 65 in good health and CMV-seronegative. The sequenced sample was PBMCs. DNA for the CDR3: TGTGCCAGCAGCCCTAGACAGGGACAGGGCACTGAAGCTTTCTTT. The encoded protein is CASSPRQGQGTEAFF.